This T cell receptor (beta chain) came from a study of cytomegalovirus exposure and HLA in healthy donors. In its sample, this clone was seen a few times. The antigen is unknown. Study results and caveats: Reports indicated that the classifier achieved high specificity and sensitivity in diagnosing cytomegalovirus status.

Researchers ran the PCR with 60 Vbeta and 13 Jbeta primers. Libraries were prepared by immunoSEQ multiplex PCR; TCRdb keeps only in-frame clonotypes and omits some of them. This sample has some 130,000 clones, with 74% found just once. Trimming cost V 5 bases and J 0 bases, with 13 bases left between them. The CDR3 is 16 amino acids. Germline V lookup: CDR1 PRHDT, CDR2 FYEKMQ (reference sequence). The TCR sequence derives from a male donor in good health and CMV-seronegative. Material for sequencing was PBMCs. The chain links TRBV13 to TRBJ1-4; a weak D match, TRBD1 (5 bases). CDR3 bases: TGTGCCAGCAGCATCTTCGACAGCGCAACTAATGAAAAACTGTTTTTT. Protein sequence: CASSIFDSATNEKLFF.